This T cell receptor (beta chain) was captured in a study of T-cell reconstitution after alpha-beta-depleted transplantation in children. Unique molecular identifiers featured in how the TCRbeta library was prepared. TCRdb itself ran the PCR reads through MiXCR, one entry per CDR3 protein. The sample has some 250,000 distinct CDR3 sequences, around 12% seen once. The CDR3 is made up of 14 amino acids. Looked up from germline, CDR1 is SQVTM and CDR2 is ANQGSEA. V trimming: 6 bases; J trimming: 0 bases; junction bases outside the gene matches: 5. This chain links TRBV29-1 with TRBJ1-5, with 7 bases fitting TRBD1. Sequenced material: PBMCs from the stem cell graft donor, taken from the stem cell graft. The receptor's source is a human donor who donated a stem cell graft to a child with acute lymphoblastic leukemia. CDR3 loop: CSVAQGNSNQPQHF. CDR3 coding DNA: TGCAGCGTCGCACAGGGGAATAGCAATCAGCCCCAGCATTTT.